This T cell receptor (beta chain) originates from a study of T cell responses to AZD1222 COVID-19 vaccine. Overall study: Pooled in the analysis were second doses at about 4 or about 12 weeks. Overall study findings and caveats: Targeting of unmutated variant regions was reportedly seen in nearly half of spike-specific TCRs. The donors showed a predominance of white British ancestry and of females, with possible underestimation of clonal diversity. With two AZD1222 doses given, Spike-specific TCR breadth and depth both rose.

The CDR3 sequence is 14 residues long. Trimming cost V 8 bases and J 8 bases; bases outside gene matches: 9. The germline V gene has CDR1 MNHEY and CDR2 SMNVEV (reference sequence). Concerning this clone: As yet, its antigen is unknown.

Libraries were prepared by immunoSEQ multiplex PCR; TCRdb keeps only in-frame clonotypes and omits some of them. This table has approximately 73,000 clones, nearly 85% appearing once. Source: peripheral blood, taken on day 0 of AZD1222 vaccination. The TCR was taken from an adult in good health. The chain uses TRBV27 and TRBJ1-6; 7 bases line up with TRBD1. CDR3 sequence: CASGKDRSHSPLHF. The DNA of the CDR3 is TGTGCCAGCGGTAAGGACAGGAGTCATTCACCCCTCCACTTT.